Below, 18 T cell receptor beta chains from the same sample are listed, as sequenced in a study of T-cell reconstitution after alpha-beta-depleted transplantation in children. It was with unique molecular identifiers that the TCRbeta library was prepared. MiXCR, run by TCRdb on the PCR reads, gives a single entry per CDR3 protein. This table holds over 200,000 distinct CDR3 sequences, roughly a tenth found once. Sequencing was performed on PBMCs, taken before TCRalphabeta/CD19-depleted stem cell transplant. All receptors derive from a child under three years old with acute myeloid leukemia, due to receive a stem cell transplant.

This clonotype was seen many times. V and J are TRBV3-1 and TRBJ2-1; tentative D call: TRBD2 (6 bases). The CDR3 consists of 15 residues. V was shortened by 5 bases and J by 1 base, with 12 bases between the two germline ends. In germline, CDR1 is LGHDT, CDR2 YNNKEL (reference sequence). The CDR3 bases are TGTGCCAGCAGCACCCGGGAGATGTCCTACAATGAGCAGTTCTTC. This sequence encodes CASSTREMSYNEQFF.

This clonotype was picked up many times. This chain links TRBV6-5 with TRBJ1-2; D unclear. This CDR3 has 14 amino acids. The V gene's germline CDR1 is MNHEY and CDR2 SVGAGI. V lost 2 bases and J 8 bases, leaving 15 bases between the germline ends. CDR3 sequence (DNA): TGTGCCAGCAGTTACGGGTCTGGGGAGCGGGGCTACACCTTC. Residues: CASSYGSGERGYTF.

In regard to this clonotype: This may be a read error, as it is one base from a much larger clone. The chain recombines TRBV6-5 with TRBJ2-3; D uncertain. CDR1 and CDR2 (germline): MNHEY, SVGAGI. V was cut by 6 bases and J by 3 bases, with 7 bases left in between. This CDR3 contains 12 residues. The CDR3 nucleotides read TGTGCCAGCAGACCATATACAGATACGCAGTATTTT. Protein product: CASRPYTDTQYF.

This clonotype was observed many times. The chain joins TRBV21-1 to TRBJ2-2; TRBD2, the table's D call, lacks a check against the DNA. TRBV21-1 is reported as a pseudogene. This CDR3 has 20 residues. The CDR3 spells CASSLKDGRAHSNNTGELFF. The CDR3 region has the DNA TGTGCCAGCAGCCTTAAGGACGGGAGGGCCCACTCTAATAACACCGGGGAGCTGTTTTTT.

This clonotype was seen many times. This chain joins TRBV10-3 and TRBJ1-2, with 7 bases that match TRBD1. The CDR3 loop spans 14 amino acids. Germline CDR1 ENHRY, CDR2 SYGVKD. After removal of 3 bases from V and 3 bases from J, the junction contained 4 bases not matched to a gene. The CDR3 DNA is TGTGCCATCAGTGAACCGGGACAGCACTATGGCTACACCTTC. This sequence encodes CAISEPGQHYGYTF.

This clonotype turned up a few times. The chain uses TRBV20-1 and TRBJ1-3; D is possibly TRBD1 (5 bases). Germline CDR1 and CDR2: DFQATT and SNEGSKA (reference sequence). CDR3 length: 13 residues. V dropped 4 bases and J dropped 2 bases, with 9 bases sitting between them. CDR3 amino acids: CSAMQGTGNTIYF. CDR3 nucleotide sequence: TGCAGTGCTATGCAGGGTACTGGAAACACCATATATTTT.

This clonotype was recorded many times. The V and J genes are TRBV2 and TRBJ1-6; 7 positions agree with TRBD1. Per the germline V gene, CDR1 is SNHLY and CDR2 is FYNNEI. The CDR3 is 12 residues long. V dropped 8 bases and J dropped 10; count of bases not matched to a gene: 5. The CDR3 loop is CASDREGSPLHF. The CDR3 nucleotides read TGTGCCAGCGACAGGGAAGGCTCACCCCTCCACTTT.

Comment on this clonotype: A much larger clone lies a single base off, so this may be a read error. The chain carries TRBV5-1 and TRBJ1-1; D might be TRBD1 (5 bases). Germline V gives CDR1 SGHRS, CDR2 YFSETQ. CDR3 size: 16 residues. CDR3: CVSSLSGGSVNTEAFF. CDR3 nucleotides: TGCGTCAGCAGTTTATCCGGGGGGTCTGTTAACACTGAAGCTTTCTTT. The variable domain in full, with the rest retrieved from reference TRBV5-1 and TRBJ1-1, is KAGVTQTPRYLIKTRGQQVTLSCSPISGHRSVSWYQQTPGQGLQFLFEYFSETQRNKGNFPGRFSGRQFSNSRSEMNVSTLELGDSALYLCVSSLSGGSVNTEAFFGQGTRLTVV.

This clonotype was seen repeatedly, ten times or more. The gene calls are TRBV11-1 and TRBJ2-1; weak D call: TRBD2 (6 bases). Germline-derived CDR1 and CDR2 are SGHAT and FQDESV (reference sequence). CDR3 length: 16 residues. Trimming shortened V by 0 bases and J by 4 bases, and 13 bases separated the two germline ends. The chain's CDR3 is CASSLAWGSGYNEQFF. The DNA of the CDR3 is TGTGCCAGCAGCTTAGCTTGGGGTAGCGGTTACAATGAGCAGTTCTTC.

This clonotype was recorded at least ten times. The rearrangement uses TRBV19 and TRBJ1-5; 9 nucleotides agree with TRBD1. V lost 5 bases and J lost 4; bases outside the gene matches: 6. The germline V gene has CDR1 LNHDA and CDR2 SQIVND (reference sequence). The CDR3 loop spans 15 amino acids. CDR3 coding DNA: TGTGCCAGTAGTGGGACAGGGAGAAGGAATCAGCCCCAGCATTTT. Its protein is CASSGTGRRNQPQHF. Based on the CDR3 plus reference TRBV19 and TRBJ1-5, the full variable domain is DGGITQSPKYLFRKEGQNVTLSCEQNLNHDAMYWYRQDPGQGLRLIYYSQIVNDFQKGDIAEGYSVSREKKESFPLTVTSAQKNPTAFYLCASSGTGRRNQPQHFGDGTRLSIL.

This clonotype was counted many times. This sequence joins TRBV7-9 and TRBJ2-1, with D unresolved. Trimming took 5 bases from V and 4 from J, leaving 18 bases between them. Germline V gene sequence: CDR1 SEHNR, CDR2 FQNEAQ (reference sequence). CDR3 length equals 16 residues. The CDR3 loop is CASSRRPPVMYNEQFF. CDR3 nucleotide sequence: TGTGCCAGCAGCCGGCGACCCCCGGTCATGTACAATGAGCAGTTCTTC.

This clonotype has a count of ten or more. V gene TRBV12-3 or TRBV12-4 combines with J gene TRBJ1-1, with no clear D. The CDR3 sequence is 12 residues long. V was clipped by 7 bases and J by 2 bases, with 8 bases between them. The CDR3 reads CASTSVNTEAFF. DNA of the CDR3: TGTGCCAGCACCTCGGTAAACACTGAAGCTTTCTTT.

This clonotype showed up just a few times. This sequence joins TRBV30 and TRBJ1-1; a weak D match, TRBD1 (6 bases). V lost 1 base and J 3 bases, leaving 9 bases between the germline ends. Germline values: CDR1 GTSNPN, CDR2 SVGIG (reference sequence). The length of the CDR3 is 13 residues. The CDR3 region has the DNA TGTGCCTGGAGTGCCGACAGGTACACTGAAGCTTTCTTT. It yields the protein CAWSADRYTEAFF.

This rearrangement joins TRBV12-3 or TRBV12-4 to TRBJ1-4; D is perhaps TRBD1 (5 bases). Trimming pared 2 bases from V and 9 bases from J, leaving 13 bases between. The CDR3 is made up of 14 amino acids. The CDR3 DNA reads TGTGCCAGCAGTTTAACCCAGGGTGGCAAAAAACTGTTTTTT. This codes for CASSLTQGGKKLFF.

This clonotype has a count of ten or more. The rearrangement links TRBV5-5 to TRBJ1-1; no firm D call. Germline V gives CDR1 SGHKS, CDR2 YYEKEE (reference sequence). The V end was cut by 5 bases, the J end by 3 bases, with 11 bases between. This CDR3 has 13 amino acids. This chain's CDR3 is CASSYASDTEAFF. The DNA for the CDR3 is TGTGCCAGCAGTTACGCCTCGGACACTGAAGCTTTCTTT.

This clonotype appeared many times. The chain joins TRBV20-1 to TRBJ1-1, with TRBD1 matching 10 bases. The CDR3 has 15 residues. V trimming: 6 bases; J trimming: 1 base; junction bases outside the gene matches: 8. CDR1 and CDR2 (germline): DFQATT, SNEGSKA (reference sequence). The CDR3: CSAETGTGENTEAFF. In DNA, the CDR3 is TGCAGTGCCGAGACCGGGACAGGGGAGAACACTGAAGCTTTCTTT.

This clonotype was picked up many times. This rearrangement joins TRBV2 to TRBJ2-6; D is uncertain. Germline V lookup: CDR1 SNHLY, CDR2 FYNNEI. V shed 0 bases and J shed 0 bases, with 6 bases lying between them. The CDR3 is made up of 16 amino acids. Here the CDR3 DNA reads TGTGCCAGCAGTGAAGCTTGGAACTCTGGGGCCAACGTCCTGACTTTC. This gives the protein CASSEAWNSGANVLTF.

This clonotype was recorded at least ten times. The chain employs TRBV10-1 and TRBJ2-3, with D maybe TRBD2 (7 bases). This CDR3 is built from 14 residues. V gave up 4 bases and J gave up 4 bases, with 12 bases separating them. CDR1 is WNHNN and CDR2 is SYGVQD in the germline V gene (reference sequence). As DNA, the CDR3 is TGCGCCAGCAGTGGACTAGGGGGGGCAGATACGCAGTATTTT. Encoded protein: CASSGLGGADTQYF.